The 22 T cell receptor beta chains given below trace back to one sample, sequenced in a study of cytomegalovirus exposure and HLA in healthy donors. Amplification used 60 Vbeta primers and 13 Jbeta primers. This table comes from immunoSEQ multiplex PCR, and its TCRdb copy is limited to in-frame clones, with some not included. The repertoire holds 200,000 to 250,000 clones, with 80% to 90% as singletons. Sequencing was done on a sample of PBMCs. These receptors originate from a woman aged 18-30 years in good health and CMV-seronegative.

V gene TRBV2 combines with J gene TRBJ1-3; 7 nucleotides agree with TRBD1. Germline V gene lookup returns CDR1 SNHLY and CDR2 FYNNEI. This CDR3 spans 14 amino acids. Trimming removed 6 bases from V and 1 base from J; junction bases left unmatched: 3. The CDR3 sequence: CASRGQISGNTIYF. CDR3 nucleotide sequence: TGTGCCAGCAGGGGACAGATATCTGGAAACACCATATATTTT.

J is TRBJ2-7 and V is TRBV19; 8 bases agree with TRBD1. J lost 1 base, V lost 5 bases, and 10 bases had no gene match. The CDR3 totals 16 residues. CDR1 is LNHDA and CDR2 is SQIVND in the germline V gene (reference sequence). DNA of the CDR3: TGTGCCAGTAGTCCACCACGGGACAGGTCTTCCTACGAGCAGTACTTC. This encodes CASSPPRDRSSYEQYF. Full variable domain (outside the CDR3, taken from reference TRBV19 and TRBJ2-7): DGGITQSPKYLFRKEGQNVTLSCEQNLNHDAMYWYRQDPGQGLRLIYYSQIVNDFQKGDIAEGYSVSREKKESFPLTVTSAQKNPTAFYLCASSPPRDRSSYEQYFGPGTRLTVT.

CDR3 amino acids: CASSLSVYQETQYF. CDR3 sequence (DNA): TGTGCCAGCAGCTTATCAGTGTACCAAGAGACCCAGTACTTC. The chain uses TRBV13 and TRBJ2-5, with no clear D. This CDR3 spans 14 amino acids. V was pared by 2 bases and J by 0 bases, with 7 bases between. From germline, CDR1 is PRHDT and CDR2 FYEKMQ (reference sequence).

The V gene is TRBV5-4, the J gene TRBJ2-7; D remains unclear. The CDR3 loop spans 15 amino acids. The germline CDR1 and CDR2 sequences are SGHNT and YYREEE (reference sequence). Trimming took 0 bases from V and 0 from J, leaving 10 bases between them. The CDR3 spells CASSLDPSSSYEQYF. Written as DNA, the CDR3 is TGTGCCAGCAGCTTGGATCCGTCCTCCTCCTACGAGCAGTACTTC.

The V call is TRBV7-2, the J call TRBJ2-5, with D tentatively TRBD2 (6 bases). The germline V gene has CDR1 SGHTA and CDR2 FQGNSA. This CDR3 comprises 11 residues. V gave up 3 bases and J gave up 7 bases, with 6 bases separating them. The CDR3 DNA is TGTGCCAGCAGCTTGGGGGGGACCCAGTACTTC. This gives the protein CASSLGGTQYF. The complete variable domain, with remaining parts taken from reference TRBV7-2 and TRBJ2-5, reads GAGVSQSPSNKVTEKGKDVELRCDPISGHTALYWYRQSLGQGLEFLIYFQGNSAPDKSGLPSDRFSAERTGGSVSTLTIQRTQQEDSAVYLCASSLGGTQYFGPGTRLLVL.

The chain is built from TRBV2 and TRBJ1-4; no firm D call. The CDR3 is 15 amino acids. The germline V and J ends were trimmed by 6 bases and 7 bases, with 18 bases remaining between them. Germline V gene sequence: CDR1 SNHLY, CDR2 FYNNEI. The CDR3 region is CASRASRGASEKLFF. Here the CDR3 DNA reads TGTGCCAGCAGGGCATCGCGGGGAGCGAGTGAAAAACTGTTTTTT.

The rearrangement links TRBV7-2 to TRBJ1-2, with 12 bases that match TRBD1. Germline loops: CDR1 SGHTA, CDR2 FQGNSA. Trimming removed 5 bases from V and 4 bases from J; junction bases left unmatched: 14. CDR3 length equals 18 residues. This CDR3 is CASSPSPGQGAPSYGYTF. The CDR3 bases are TGTGCCAGCAGCCCATCCCCGGGACAGGGGGCGCCCAGCTATGGCTACACCTTC.

The rearrangement joins TRBV7-2 to TRBJ1-5, with D maybe TRBD1 (5 bases). CDR3 length equals 16 residues. Per germline, CDR1 SGHTA and CDR2 FQGNSA. Trimming pared 0 bases from V and 5 bases from J, leaving 14 bases between. CDR3: CASSLAGGGGDQPQHF. CDR3 sequence (DNA): TGTGCCAGCAGCTTAGCCGGTGGGGGAGGTGATCAGCCCCAGCATTTT.

V gene TRBV6-1 combines with J gene TRBJ1-3; weak D call: TRBD1 (6 bases). CDR1 MNHNS and CDR2 SASEGT come from the germline V gene. The V gene lost 5 bases and the J gene lost 0 bases, with 11 bases spanning the gap. The CDR3 has 15 amino acids. The CDR3 loop reads CASSIMDSSGNTIYF. CDR3 in DNA: TGTGCCAGCAGTATTATGGACAGCTCTGGAAACACCATATATTTT.

The V and J genes are TRBV5-4 and TRBJ1-1; 7 bases match TRBD1. Germline V gene sequence: CDR1 SGHNT, CDR2 YYREEE (reference sequence). The CDR3 is 14 amino acids. Unmatched junction bases numbered 8, after V lost 2 bases and J lost 7 bases. The CDR3 DNA reads TGTGCCAGCAGCTTAGGGTCGCGACAGGGTGAAGCTTTCTTT. It codes for CASSLGSRQGEAFF.

The V gene is TRBV10-1, the J gene TRBJ2-1, with D possibly being TRBD2 (6 bases). Germline CDR1 WNHNN, CDR2 SYGVQD (reference sequence). The CDR3 sequence is 14 residues long. V was pared by 3 bases and J by 0 bases, with 6 bases between. The CDR3 loop reads CASSDGSSYNEQFF. In DNA form, the CDR3 reads TGCGCCAGCAGTGACGGGAGCTCCTACAATGAGCAGTTCTTC.

This clone was observed a single time. This chain uses TRBV5-4 with TRBJ2-2; maybe TRBD2 (5 bases). V lost 1 base, J lost 6 bases, and 13 bases lay in between. This CDR3 has 15 amino acids. CDR1 is SGHNT, CDR2 YYREEE, per germline (reference sequence). DNA of the CDR3: TGTGCCAGCAGCTTGATCGGAGGACTCGCCGGGGAGCTGTTTTTT. Encoded protein: CASSLIGGLAGELFF.

This rearrangement joins TRBV11-3 to TRBJ2-2; TRBD1 matches at 9 bases. Germline V gene data show CDR1 as SGHNT and CDR2 as YENEEA. V lost 4 bases and J lost 3; bases outside the gene matches: 3. This CDR3 is built from 15 residues. CDR3 residues: CASSSWDRDTGELFF. The CDR3 coding sequence is TGTGCCAGCAGCTCTTGGGACAGGGACACCGGGGAGCTGTTTTTT.

The J gene is TRBJ2-2, the V gene TRBV11-2, with D uncertain. In germline, CDR1 is SGHAT, CDR2 FQNNGV. Deletions cut 6 bases from V and 3 bases from J, with 17 bases between. The CDR3 totals 16 residues. The CDR3 is CASRHDLMRYTGELFF. CDR3 nucleotides: TGTGCCAGCAGACATGACCTAATGAGGTACACCGGGGAGCTGTTTTTT.

The rearrangement joins TRBV13 to TRBJ2-3; 8 bases are a match to TRBD2. The CDR3 is made up of 17 amino acids. V was clipped by 5 bases and J by 3 bases; unmatched bases: 13. Germline-derived CDR1 and CDR2 are PRHDT and FYEKMQ (reference sequence). CDR3 sequence: CASSRLIRREATDTQYF. The DNA for the CDR3 is TGTGCCAGCAGCCGCCTCATCCGGCGGGAGGCGACAGATACGCAGTATTTT.

The chain carries TRBV10-3 and TRBJ1-4; TRBD1 aligns across 8 bases. The ends lost 3 bases at V and 3 bases at J; junction bases unmatched: 6. This CDR3 is 16 amino acids long. CDR1 and CDR2 (germline): ENHRY, SYGVKD. The CDR3, as DNA: TGTGCCATCAGTGACCTACCGGGACAGGCTAATGAAAAACTGTTTTTT. It translates to CAISDLPGQANEKLFF.

The chain is built from TRBV7-9 and TRBJ2-5, with D possibly TRBD2 on 5 matching bases. The CDR3 contains 14 residues. Trimming shortened V by 6 bases and J by 6 bases, and 17 bases separated the two germline ends. Germline V lookup: CDR1 SEHNR, CDR2 FQNEAQ (reference sequence). In DNA form, the CDR3 reads TGTGCCAGCAGTACTCGGGGAGTCGACCAGACCCAGTACTTC. It yields the protein CASSTRGVDQTQYF.

The CDR3 coding sequence is TGTGCCAGCAGGAACTGGGGACAGGGGGCCTGCGAGCAGTACTTC. Encoded protein: CASRNWGQGACEQYF. The chain couples TRBV25-1 to TRBJ2-7, with 12 positions matching TRBD1. CDR1 MGHDK and CDR2 SYGVNS come from the germline V gene. The CDR3 is 15 residues long. With V trimmed by 6 bases and J by 6 bases, 9 bases remained unmatched.

The chain couples TRBV9 to TRBJ2-7; TRBD2 agrees at 14 bases. The germline V gene has CDR1 SGDLS and CDR2 YYNGEE. CDR3 size: 15 residues. The J segment lost 6 bases and the V segment lost 4 bases, leaving 6 bases of the junction unmatched. CDR3 coding DNA: TGTGCCAGCAGCCAGACGGGACTAGCGGGAGTCGAGCAGTACTTC. Its translation is CASSQTGLAGVEQYF.

V and J are TRBV7-6 and TRBJ1-6, with D maybe TRBD1 (5 bases). With 5 bases removed from V and 9 bases from J, the gap between germline ends came to 8 bases. There are 12 residues in the CDR3. Germline V gives CDR1 SGHVS, CDR2 FNYEAQ. CDR3 in amino acids: CASSPQGSPLHF. The CDR3 nucleotides read TGTGCCAGCAGCCCCCAGGGTTCACCCCTCCACTTT.

This clone was detected only once. This chain uses TRBV5-4 with TRBJ1-1; 8 nucleotides align to TRBD1. The J segment lost 5 bases and the V segment lost 4 bases, leaving 7 bases of the junction unmatched. CDR1 and CDR2 from the germline V gene are SGHNT and YYREEE (reference sequence). CDR3 length: 14 residues. In nucleotides, the CDR3 is TGTGCCAGCAGCGCGCAGGGGGCGGGTACTGAAGCTTTCTTT. Amino acid sequence: CASSAQGAGTEAFF.

CDR3: CASSVRQTSYGYTF. Here the CDR3 DNA reads TGTGCCAGCAGCGTAAGACAGACCTCCTATGGCTACACCTTC. The chain carries TRBV9 and TRBJ1-2, with D possibly being TRBD1 (5 bases). Germline CDR1 and CDR2: SGDLS and YYNGEE. CDR3 size: 14 residues. The V and J ends lost 1 base and 4 bases respectively, with 11 bases between them.